This TCR beta chain emerged from a study of OX40 agonist ivuxolimab in advanced cancers. Study information: Dose-escalation patients' cancers were hepatocellular carcinoma, melanoma, renal cell or head and neck cancer. Enrollees could have had prior anti-PD-1, anti-PD-L1 or anti-CTLA-4 therapy, which more than 30% had received.

A history of autoimmune disease or systemic immunosuppression excluded patients. Profiled with immunoSEQ multiplex PCR; TCRdb holds only in-frame clones, not every one. The sample has 35,000 to 45,000 clones, roughly 87% seen once. This clone has just a few counts. Sequenced here: CD4+ or CD8+ T cells sorted from blood, sampled in a trial of the OX40 agonist ivuxolimab. This receptor was obtained from an adult with an advanced solid tumor such as melanoma, head and neck, liver or kidney cancer.

The CDR3, as DNA: TGCGCCAGCAGCCACTCAGGGGGGCTTGGCTATGGCTACACCTTC. Amino acid sequence: CASSHSGGLGYGYTF. The chain combines TRBV4-3 with TRBJ1-2, with 7 positions matching TRBD1. Germline V gene lookup returns CDR1 LGHNA and CDR2 YSLEER. The CDR3 is 15 residues long. The V gene end was trimmed by 3 bases and the J gene end by 4 bases; junction bases not matched to a gene: 8.